The 25 T cell receptor beta chains below were found in one sample sequenced in a study of blood T cell repertoires in COVID-19. Sequenced by immunoSEQ multiplex PCR; TCRdb stores in-frame clones only, minus some. The sample lists about 130,000 clones; just under 85% were seen once. The source material was peripheral blood. These receptors all come from a woman aged 80 or over with acute or convalescent COVID-19.

The rearrangement joins TRBV5-1 to TRBJ1-2, with D possibly matching TRBD1 (5 bases). Germline V gene data show CDR1 as SGHRS and CDR2 as YFSETQ. Trimming left V 0 bases short and J 8 bases short, with 17 bases between. The CDR3 extends over 15 amino acids. The CDR3, as DNA: TGCGCCAGCAGCTTGGGTCAGGAGGGGTATGGAGGCTACACCTTC. Translating it yields CASSLGQEGYGGYTF. The complete variable domain, with remaining parts taken from reference TRBV5-1 and TRBJ1-2, reads KAGVTQTPRYLIKTRGQQVTLSCSPISGHRSVSWYQQTPGQGLQFLFEYFSETQRNKGNFPGRFSGRQFSNSRSEMNVSTLELGDSALYLCASSLGQEGYGGYTFGSGTRLTVV.

The genes are TRBV12-3 or TRBV12-4 and TRBJ2-3, with 7 bases identical to TRBD2. The CDR3 loop spans 12 amino acids. The junction had 6 bases not matched to a gene; V was cut back by 7 bases and J by 8 bases. The CDR3 sequence: CASISLAVTQYF. The CDR3 DNA follows: TGTGCCAGCATCTCGCTAGCGGTTACGCAGTATTTT.

Worth noting for this clone: The identical CDR3 is also encoded by other nucleotide sequences in the sample. The chain recombines TRBV7-3 with TRBJ2-3; 9 bases are shared with TRBD2. Germline assignment: CDR1 SGHTA and CDR2 FQGTGA. The CDR3 is made up of 15 amino acids. V shed 0 bases, J shed 4 bases, and the junction held 2 bases outside the gene matches. The CDR3 coding sequence is TGTGCCAGCAGCTTAACTAGCGGGGGAGCAGATACGCAGTATTTT. Protein product: CASSLTSGGADTQYF. The complete variable domain, with remaining parts taken from reference TRBV7-3 and TRBJ2-3, reads GAGVSQTPSNKVTEKGKYVELRCDPISGHTALYWYRQSLGQGPEFLIYFQGTGAADDSGLPNDRFFAVRPEGSVSTLKIQRTERGDSAVYLCASSLTSGGADTQYFGPGTRLTVL.

V gene TRBV6-2 or TRBV6-3 combines with J gene TRBJ2-7, with 15 bases identical to TRBD2. Trimming at V came to 5 bases and at J to 7 bases, leaving 6 bases not matched to a gene. CDR1 MNHEY and CDR2 SVGEGT come from the germline V gene. The CDR3 extends over 15 amino acids. CDR3 loop: CASSGTSGGPYEQYF. CDR3 nucleotides: TGTGCCAGCAGTGGGACTAGCGGGGGGCCTTATGAGCAGTACTTC.

The CDR3 region has the DNA TGTGCCAGCAGCACGGGGCCGGGACTAGCGGAAGAGACCCAGTACTTC. It yields the protein CASSTGPGLAEETQYF. The chain carries TRBV27 and TRBJ2-5, with 11 positions matching TRBD2. V was clipped by 6 bases and J by 3 bases; unmatched bases: 9. CDR1 MNHEY and CDR2 SMNVEV come from the germline V gene (reference sequence). CDR3 length equals 16 residues.

The chain carries TRBV5-1 and TRBJ2-2; D gene unclear. V lost 9 bases, J lost 5 bases, and 14 bases lay in between. The germline CDR1 and CDR2 sequences are SGHRS and YFSETQ. This CDR3 contains 13 residues. The CDR3 DNA is TGCGCCATTTCGGGTCCCGTTACCGGGGAGCTGTTTTTT. Translated, it gives CAISGPVTGELFF.

This clone was found a few times. The chain carries TRBV10-3 and TRBJ1-6; D gene uncertain. Germline V gene data show CDR1 as ENHRY and CDR2 as SYGVKD. The V end was cut by 5 bases, the J end by 3 bases, with 8 bases between. The CDR3 length is 14 residues. In DNA, the CDR3 is TGTGCCATCAGTCCCACAGACTATAATTCACCCCTCCACTTT. It translates to CAISPTDYNSPLHF.

The chain has TRBV5-1 and TRBJ1-1; D unclear. The CDR3 loop spans 13 amino acids. CDR1 and CDR2 from the germline V gene are SGHRS and YFSETQ. Trimming left V 1 base short and J 8 bases short, with 12 bases between. DNA of the CDR3: TGCGCCAGCAGCTTGATGCGGGTGGGGGAAGCTTTCTTT. Protein product: CASSLMRVGEAFF.

The chain is built from TRBV7-3 and TRBJ2-1, with 7 bases identical to TRBD1. The V and J ends lost 4 bases and 4 bases, in that order; junction bases with no gene match: 7. The CDR3 runs to 15 residues. Germline assignment: CDR1 SGHTA and CDR2 FQGTGA. The chain's CDR3 is CASSSTGTAYNEQFF. For the CDR3, the DNA is TGTGCCAGCAGCTCCACCGGGACAGCTTACAATGAGCAGTTCTTC.

This clone appeared a few times. The J gene is TRBJ1-5, the V gene TRBV19; D remains unclear. This CDR3 comprises 13 residues. V lost 5 bases and J 2 bases, leaving 7 bases between the germline ends. Looked up from germline, CDR1 is LNHDA and CDR2 is SQIVND (reference sequence). This chain's CDR3 is CASSPRGNQPQHF. The DNA for the CDR3 is TGTGCCAGTAGTCCGAGGGGCAATCAGCCCCAGCATTTT.

This clone appeared a few times. V is TRBV7-9 and J is TRBJ2-5; D uncertain. From germline, CDR1 is SEHNR and CDR2 FQNEAQ (reference sequence). The CDR3 has 12 amino acids. V was shortened by 0 bases and J by 5 bases, with 4 bases between the two germline ends. CDR3 in amino acids: CASSLARETQYF. The CDR3 bases are TGTGCCAGCAGCTTAGCGAGGGAGACCCAGTACTTC.

The gene calls are TRBV25-1 and TRBJ1-5; possibly TRBD1 for D (6 bases). CDR1 and CDR2 from the germline V gene are MGHDK and SYGVNS. The CDR3 runs 14 residues. V was trimmed by 1 base and J by 3 bases, leaving 7 bases between them. CDR3: CASSESGDNQPQHF. CDR3 DNA: TGTGCCAGCAGTGAATCAGGGGACAATCAGCCCCAGCATTTT.

In its sample, this clone was seen a few times. The chain is built from TRBV3-1 (or the pseudogene TRBV3-2) and TRBJ1-1; TRBD1 is a possible D gene (6 bases). The length of the CDR3 is 15 residues. Trimming removed 5 bases from V and 5 bases from J, with 18 bases in between. Germline assignment: CDR1 LGHDT and CDR2 YNNKEL (reference sequence). The CDR3 protein is CASSTNLGAWTEAFF. In nucleotides, the CDR3 is TGTGCCAGCAGCACGAACCTGGGGGCCTGGACTGAAGCTTTCTTT.

The CDR3 loop is CASSKAERKQFF. The CDR3 bases are TGTGCCAGCAGCAAAGCGGAGCGGAAGCAGTTCTTC. The chain couples TRBV21-1 to TRBJ2-1; TRBD2 reflects the table's D call only, with no check against the DNA. TRBV21-1 is an annotated pseudogene. This CDR3 spans 12 amino acids.

This chain connects TRBV30 to TRBJ1-2; perhaps TRBD1 as D (5 bases). CDR3 size: 15 residues. Germline V gene data show CDR1 as GTSNPN and CDR2 as SVGIG (reference sequence). The V end lost 0 bases, the J end lost 8 bases, and 19 bases lay between the germline ends. CDR3 sequence reads: CAWSVGRRDSYGYTF. The CDR3 bases are TGTGCCTGGAGTGTGGGTCGTCGGGACTCCTACGGCTACACCTTC. Full variable domain (outside the CDR3, taken from reference TRBV30 and TRBJ1-2): SQTIHQWPATLVQPVGSPLSLECTVEGTSNPNLYWYRQAAGRGLQLLFYSVGIGQISSEVPQNLSASRPQDRQFILSSKKLLLSDSGFYLCAWSVGRRDSYGYTFGSGTRLTVV.

The DNA for the CDR3 is TGTGCCAGCGCCTCGGGATTGGCGAAGAATTCACCCCTCCACTTT. Protein: CASASGLAKNSPLHF. This chain uses TRBV6-5 with TRBJ1-6; no clear D. This CDR3 has 15 amino acids. Trimming stripped 8 bases from V and 7 bases from J, with 18 bases between. The germline CDR1 and CDR2 sequences are MNHEY and SVGAGI.

This clone was picked up a small number of times. The CDR3 loop reads CASLGSGTGDGYTF. The CDR3 nucleotides read TGCGCCAGCTTGGGGTCCGGGACAGGGGATGGCTACACCTTC. The V gene is TRBV10-2, the J gene TRBJ1-2, with 10 positions matching TRBD1. The junction had 9 bases not matched to a gene; V was cut back by 8 bases and J by 6 bases. Germline values: CDR1 WSHSY, CDR2 SAAADI. The CDR3 length is 14 residues.

This chain links TRBV25-1 with TRBJ1-2; perhaps TRBD1 as D (6 bases). CDR1 MGHDK and CDR2 SYGVNS come from the germline V gene. This CDR3 region has 14 residues. V gave up 4 bases and J gave up 4 bases, with 13 bases separating them. CDR3 amino acids: CASSGPPTGYGYTF. The CDR3 DNA follows: TGTGCCAGCAGTGGCCCCCCGACAGGCTATGGCTACACCTTC.

V gene TRBV10-3 combines with J gene TRBJ1-1, with 11 bases fitting TRBD1. The junction had 6 bases not matched to a gene; V was cut back by 3 bases and J by 6 bases. The CDR3 is 15 amino acids. CDR1 is ENHRY and CDR2 is SYGVKD in the germline V gene. The CDR3 spells CAISEGDRGKAEAFF. The CDR3 nucleotides read TGTGCCATCAGTGAAGGGGACAGGGGGAAGGCTGAAGCTTTCTTT.

The chain combines TRBV2 with TRBJ1-5, with 7 bases lining up with TRBD1. Germline trimming cut 8 bases from V and 9 bases from J; bases unmatched to any gene: 13. The CDR3 has 14 amino acids. CDR1 is SNHLY, CDR2 FYNNEI, per germline. CDR3 sequence (DNA): TGTGCCAGCGGGGCAGGGGGGACCCATTCGCCCCAGCATTTT. Encoded protein: CASGAGGTHSPQHF.

This clone was observed a few times. The chain is built from TRBV2 and TRBJ1-5; 7 nucleotides line up with TRBD1. Germline lookup yields CDR1 SNHLY and CDR2 FYNNEI. This CDR3 region has 14 residues. Trimming at V came to 6 bases and at J to 5 bases, leaving 7 bases not matched to a gene. The CDR3 DNA follows: TGTGCCAGCAGCGAGGACAGGTCCTATCAGCCCCAGCATTTT. It encodes CASSEDRSYQPQHF.

This clone came up a few times. The chain couples TRBV5-1 to TRBJ2-7, with D perhaps matching TRBD2 (5 bases). The CDR3 loop spans 15 amino acids. Germline CDR1 is SGHRS and CDR2 is YFSETQ. V was cut by 4 bases and J by 1 base, with 15 bases left in between. This chain's CDR3 is CASSPMRVGSYEQYF. The CDR3 nucleotides are TGCGCCAGCAGCCCAATGAGGGTAGGGTCCTACGAGCAGTACTTC.

This clone has just a few counts. This rearrangement joins TRBV5-1 to TRBJ2-2; TRBD1 matches 8 bases. Trimming removed 2 bases from V and 0 bases from J; junction bases left unmatched: 6. Germline CDR1 reads SGHRS; CDR2 reads YFSETQ. This CDR3 comprises 17 residues. The CDR3 DNA reads TGCGCCAGCAGCTTTTCCGGGACAGGTTCGAACACCGGGGAGCTGTTTTTT. Protein sequence: CASSFSGTGSNTGELFF.

This chain joins TRBV5-1 and TRBJ1-2; a possible D gene is TRBD1 (6 bases). CDR3 length equals 15 residues. The V gene's germline CDR1 is SGHRS and CDR2 YFSETQ. With 0 bases removed from V and 8 bases from J, the gap between germline ends came to 17 bases. CDR3 in DNA: TGCGCCAGCAGCTTGGTTCTCTTTCCAGGGGAGGGCTACACCTTC. It is translated as CASSLVLFPGEGYTF.

The chain carries TRBV7-2 and TRBJ1-1, with D unclear. Trimming took off 5 bases at V and 4 bases at J, with 11 bases between the two ends. Per germline, CDR1 SGHTA and CDR2 FQGNSA. The length of the CDR3 is 13 residues. CDR3 residues: CASSLRESTEAFF. DNA for the CDR3: TGTGCCAGCAGCCTCCGGGAGTCCACTGAAGCTTTCTTT.